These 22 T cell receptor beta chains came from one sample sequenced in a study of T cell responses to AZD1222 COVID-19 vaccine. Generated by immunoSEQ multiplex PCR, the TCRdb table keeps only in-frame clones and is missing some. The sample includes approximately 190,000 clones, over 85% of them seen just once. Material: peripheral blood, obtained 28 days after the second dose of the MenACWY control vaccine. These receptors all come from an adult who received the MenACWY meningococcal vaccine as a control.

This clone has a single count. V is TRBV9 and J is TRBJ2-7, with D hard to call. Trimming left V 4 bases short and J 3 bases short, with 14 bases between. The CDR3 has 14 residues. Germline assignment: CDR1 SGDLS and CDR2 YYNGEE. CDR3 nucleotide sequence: TGTGCCAGCAGCCCTCTAGACCTTAGCTACGAGCAGTACTTC. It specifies CASSPLDLSYEQYF.

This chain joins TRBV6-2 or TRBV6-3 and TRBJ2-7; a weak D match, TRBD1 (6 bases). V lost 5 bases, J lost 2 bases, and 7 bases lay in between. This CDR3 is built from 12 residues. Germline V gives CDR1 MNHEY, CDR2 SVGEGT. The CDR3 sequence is CASSGTPYEQYF. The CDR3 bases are TGTGCCAGCAGTGGGACACCCTACGAGCAGTACTTC.

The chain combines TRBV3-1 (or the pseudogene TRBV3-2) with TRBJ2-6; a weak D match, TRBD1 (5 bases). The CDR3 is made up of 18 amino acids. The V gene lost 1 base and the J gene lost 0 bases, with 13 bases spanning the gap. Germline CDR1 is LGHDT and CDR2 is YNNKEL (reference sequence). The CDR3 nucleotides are TGTGCCAGCAGCCAAGTACCAGGGTGGGGCTCTGGGGCCAACGTCCTGACTTTC. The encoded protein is CASSQVPGWGSGANVLTF.

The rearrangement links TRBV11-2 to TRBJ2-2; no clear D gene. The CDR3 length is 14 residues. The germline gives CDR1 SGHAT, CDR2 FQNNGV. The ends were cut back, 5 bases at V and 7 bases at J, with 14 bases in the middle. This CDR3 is CASSGVWAIGELFF. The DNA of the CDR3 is TGTGCCAGCAGCGGGGTCTGGGCCATCGGGGAGCTGTTTTTT.

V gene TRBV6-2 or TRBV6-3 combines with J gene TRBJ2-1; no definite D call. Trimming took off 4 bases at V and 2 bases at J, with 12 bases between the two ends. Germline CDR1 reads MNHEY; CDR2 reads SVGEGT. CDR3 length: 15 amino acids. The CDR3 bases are TGTGCCAGCAGTTTTACCGGGCACCCCTACAATGAGCAGTTCTTC. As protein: CASSFTGHPYNEQFF.

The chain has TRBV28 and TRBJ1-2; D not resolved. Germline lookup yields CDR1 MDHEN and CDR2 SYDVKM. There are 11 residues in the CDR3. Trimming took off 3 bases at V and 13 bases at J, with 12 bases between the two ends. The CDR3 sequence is CASSFLGGVTF. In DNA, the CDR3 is TGTGCCAGCAGTTTTCTGGGTGGGGTCACCTTC.

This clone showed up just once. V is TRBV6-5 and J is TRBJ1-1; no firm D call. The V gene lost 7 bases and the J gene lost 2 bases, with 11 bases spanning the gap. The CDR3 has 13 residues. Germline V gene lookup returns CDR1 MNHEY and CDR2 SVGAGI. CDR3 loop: CASMRHLNTEAFF. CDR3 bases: TGTGCCAGCATGAGGCACCTTAACACTGAAGCTTTCTTT.

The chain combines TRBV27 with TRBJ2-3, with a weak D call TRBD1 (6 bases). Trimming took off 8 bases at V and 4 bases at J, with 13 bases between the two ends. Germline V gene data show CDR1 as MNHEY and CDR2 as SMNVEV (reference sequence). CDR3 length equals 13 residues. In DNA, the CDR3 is TGTGCCAGCCGAGACAGGTTAGCAGATACGCAGTATTTT. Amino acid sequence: CASRDRLADTQYF.

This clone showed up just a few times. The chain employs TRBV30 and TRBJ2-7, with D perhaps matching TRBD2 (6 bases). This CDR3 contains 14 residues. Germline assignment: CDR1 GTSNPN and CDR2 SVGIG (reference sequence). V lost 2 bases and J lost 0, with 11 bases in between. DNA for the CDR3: TGTGCCTGGAGTACCGGGAGCTCCTCCTACGAGCAGTACTTC. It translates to CAWSTGSSSYEQYF.

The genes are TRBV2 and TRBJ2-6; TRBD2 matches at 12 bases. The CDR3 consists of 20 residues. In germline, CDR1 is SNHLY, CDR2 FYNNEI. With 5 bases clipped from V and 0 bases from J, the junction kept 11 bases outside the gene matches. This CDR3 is CASSRRLAGVLNSGANVLTF. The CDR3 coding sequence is TGTGCCAGCAGTCGCAGACTAGCGGGAGTTTTGAACTCTGGGGCCAACGTCCTGACTTTC.

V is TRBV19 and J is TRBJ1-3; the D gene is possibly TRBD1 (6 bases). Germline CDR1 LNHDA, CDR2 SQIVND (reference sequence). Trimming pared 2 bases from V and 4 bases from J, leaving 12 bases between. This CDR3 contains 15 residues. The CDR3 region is CASSILQGGGNTIYF. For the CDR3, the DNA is TGTGCCAGTAGTATACTACAGGGAGGAGGAAACACCATATATTTT.

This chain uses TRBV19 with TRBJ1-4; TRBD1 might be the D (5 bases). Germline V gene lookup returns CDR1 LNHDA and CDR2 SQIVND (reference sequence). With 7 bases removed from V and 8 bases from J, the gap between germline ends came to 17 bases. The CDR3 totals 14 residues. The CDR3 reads CASNQGGGGEKLFF. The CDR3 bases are TGTGCCAGTAACCAGGGCGGGGGAGGCGAAAAACTGTTTTTT.

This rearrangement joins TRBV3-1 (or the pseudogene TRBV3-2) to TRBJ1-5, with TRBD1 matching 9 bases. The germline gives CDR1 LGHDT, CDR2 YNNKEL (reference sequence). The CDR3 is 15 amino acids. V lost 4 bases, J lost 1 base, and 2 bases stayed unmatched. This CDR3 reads CASSPTGGSNQPQHF. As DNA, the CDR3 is TGTGCCAGCAGCCCGACAGGGGGAAGCAATCAGCCCCAGCATTTT.

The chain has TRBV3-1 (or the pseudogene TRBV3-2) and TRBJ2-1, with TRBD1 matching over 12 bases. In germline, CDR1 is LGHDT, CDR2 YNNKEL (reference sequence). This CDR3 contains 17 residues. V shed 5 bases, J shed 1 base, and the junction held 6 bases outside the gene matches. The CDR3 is CASSAGTGGASYNEQFF. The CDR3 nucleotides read TGTGCCAGCAGCGCCGGGACAGGGGGCGCGTCCTACAATGAGCAGTTCTTC.

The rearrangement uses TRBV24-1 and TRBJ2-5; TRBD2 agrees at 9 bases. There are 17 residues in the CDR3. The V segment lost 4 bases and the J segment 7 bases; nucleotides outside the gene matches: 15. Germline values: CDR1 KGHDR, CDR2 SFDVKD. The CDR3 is CATSDPGVAGVVGTQYF. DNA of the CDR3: TGTGCCACCAGTGACCCCGGGGTAGCGGGAGTTGTTGGGACCCAGTACTTC.

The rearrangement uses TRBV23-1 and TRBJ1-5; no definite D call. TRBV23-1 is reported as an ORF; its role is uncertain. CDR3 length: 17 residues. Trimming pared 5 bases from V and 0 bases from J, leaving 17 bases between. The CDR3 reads CASSFPTIDISNQPQHF. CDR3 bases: TGCGCCAGCAGTTTCCCAACCATTGACATTAGCAATCAGCCCCAGCATTTT.

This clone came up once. The CDR3 sequence: CASSFHGGLAGVYEQYF. CDR3 DNA: TGTGCCAGCAGTTTCCATGGGGGGTTAGCGGGAGTGTACGAGCAGTACTTC. The chain carries TRBV28 and TRBJ2-7; 9 nucleotides line up with TRBD2. This CDR3 region has 17 residues. Losses at the gene ends were 3 bases for V and 4 bases for J; bases not matched to a gene: 13. Looked up from germline, CDR1 is MDHEN and CDR2 is SYDVKM.

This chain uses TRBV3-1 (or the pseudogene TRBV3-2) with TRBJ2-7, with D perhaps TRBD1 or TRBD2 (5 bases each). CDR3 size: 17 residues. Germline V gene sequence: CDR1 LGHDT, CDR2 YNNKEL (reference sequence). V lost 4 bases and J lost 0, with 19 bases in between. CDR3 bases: TGTGCCAGCAGCCGACAAAGTTCGGGACCCAGCTCCTACGAGCAGTACTTC. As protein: CASSRQSSGPSSYEQYF.

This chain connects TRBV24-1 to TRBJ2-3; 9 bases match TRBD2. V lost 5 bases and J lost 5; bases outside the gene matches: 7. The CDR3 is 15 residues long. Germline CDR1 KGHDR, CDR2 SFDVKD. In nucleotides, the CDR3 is TGTGCCACCAGTGTGGGTAGCGGGAGCTTAGATACGCAGTATTTT. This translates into CATSVGSGSLDTQYF.

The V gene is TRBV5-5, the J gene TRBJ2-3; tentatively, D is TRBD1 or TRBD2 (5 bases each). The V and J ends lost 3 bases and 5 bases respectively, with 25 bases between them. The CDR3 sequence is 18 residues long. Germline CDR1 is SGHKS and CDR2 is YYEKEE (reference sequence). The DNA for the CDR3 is TGTGCCAGCAGCTCCACCCCTGGGGCAGGGAGTTCCCAAGATACGCAGTATTTT. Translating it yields CASSSTPGAGSSQDTQYF.

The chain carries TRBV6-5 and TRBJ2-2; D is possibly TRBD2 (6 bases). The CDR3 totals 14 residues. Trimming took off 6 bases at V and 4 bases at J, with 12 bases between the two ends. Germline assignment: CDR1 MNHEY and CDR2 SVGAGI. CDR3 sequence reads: CASRAGGSTGELFF. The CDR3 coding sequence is TGTGCCAGCAGGGCCGGAGGGAGCACCGGGGAGCTGTTTTTT.

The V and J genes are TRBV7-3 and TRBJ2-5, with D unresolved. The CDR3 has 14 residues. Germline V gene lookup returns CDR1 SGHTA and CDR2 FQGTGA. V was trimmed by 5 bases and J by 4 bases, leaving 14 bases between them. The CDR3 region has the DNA TGTGCCAGCAGCCCTGCCCCTAGAGCAGAGACCCAGTACTTC. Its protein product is CASSPAPRAETQYF.